What follows is one T cell receptor (beta chain) and its context. Profiling relied on immunoSEQ multiplex PCR, and the TCRdb table lists in-frame clones only, not all of them. The data hold some 2,400,000 clones, with nearly 97% observed a single time. These data are taken from a study of shared clonotypes between healthy human individuals. The specimen sequenced was naive CD4+ T cells sorted from blood. Subset specified: CD45RA+ positively selected. The source of this sequence is a man younger than 35 in good health.

Written as DNA, the CDR3 is TGTGCCAGCAGCTATTTGGGAGCAGAGACCCAGTACTTC. It translates to CASSYLGAETQYF. The V and J genes are TRBV5-4 and TRBJ2-5; D is perhaps TRBD2 (5 bases). This CDR3 is built from 13 residues. V lost 3 bases and J lost 4, with 10 bases in between. Germline values: CDR1 SGHNT, CDR2 YYREEE (reference sequence).